This T cell receptor beta chain is drawn from a study of beta chain features in type 1 diabetes. Overall study results and limits: Within each of all four CD4+ subsets, Type 1 diabetes patients had TCRB CDR3s that were moderately but significantly shorter. Possibly, sequencing cDNA over-represented cells that had high TCR expression levels.

This clone was detected only a few times. The antigen remains unidentified. Based on CD45RO/CCR7/CD25/CD127/CD95/CD27, CD4+ regulatory, stem cell-like memory, naive and central memory cells were sorted. CDR3 length equals 16 residues. CDR1 is SNHLY, CDR2 FYNNEI, per germline. The V and J ends lost 6 bases and 3 bases, in that order; junction bases with no gene match: 8. Investigators reverse transcribed all isolated RNA, so they sequenced expressed TCRB transcripts. TCRdb's copy holds only in-frame clones and misses some; the assay was immunoSEQ multiplex PCR. The sample lists under 200,000 clones, about a tenth occurring once.

The sequence was obtained from a man younger than 40 with type 1 diabetes. This chain connects TRBV2 to TRBJ2-5; 12 bases agree with TRBD2. Material for sequencing was central memory CD4+ T cells from blood. This CDR3 reads CASRARTSGNEETQYF. In nucleotides, the CDR3 is TGTGCCAGCAGGGCCCGGACTAGCGGGAACGAAGAGACCCAGTACTTC.